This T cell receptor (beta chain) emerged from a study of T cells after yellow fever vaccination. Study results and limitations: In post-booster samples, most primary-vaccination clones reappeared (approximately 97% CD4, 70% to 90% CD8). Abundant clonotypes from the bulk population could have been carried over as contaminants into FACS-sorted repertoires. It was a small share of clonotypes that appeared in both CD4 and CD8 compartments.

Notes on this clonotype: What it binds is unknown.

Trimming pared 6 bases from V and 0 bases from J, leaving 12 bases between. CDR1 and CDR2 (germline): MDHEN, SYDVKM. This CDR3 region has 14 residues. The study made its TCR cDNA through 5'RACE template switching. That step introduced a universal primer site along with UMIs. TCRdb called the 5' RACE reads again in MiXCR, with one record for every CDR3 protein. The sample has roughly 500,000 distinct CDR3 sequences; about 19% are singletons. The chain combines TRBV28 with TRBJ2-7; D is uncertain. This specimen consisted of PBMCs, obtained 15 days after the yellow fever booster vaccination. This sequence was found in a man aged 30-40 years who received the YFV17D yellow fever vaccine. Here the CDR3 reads CASSPGRYSYEQYF. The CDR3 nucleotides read TGTGCCAGCAGCCCCGGACGATACTCCTACGAGCAGTACTTC.